This is a list of T cell receptor beta chains from one sample in a study of blood T cell repertoires in COVID-19. Assay used: immunoSEQ multiplex PCR; TCRdb lists only in-frame clones, some missing. The table shows 200,000 to 250,000 clones, with approximately 83% occurring only once. The sequencing input was peripheral blood. These receptors were taken from a man in his thirties or forties who had recovered from COVID-19. The conserved cysteine and the conserved F or W are not part of the CDR3 here.

j_call v_call cdr3_aa
TRBJ2-7 TRBV7-9 ASSKTGGDYEQY
TRBJ1-5 TRBV5-1 ASSPESNRAWRQPQH
TRBJ2-5 TRBV14 ASSQKNPGHGTQY
TRBJ2-1 TRBV7-9 ASRQHGTGGKEQF
TRBJ2-1 TRBV2 ASRTGTSTSNEQF
TRBJ2-5 TRBV12-2 ASRPVRGRATQY
TRBJ1-5 TRBV2 ASSAQGERQPQH
TRBJ2-1 TRBV7-9 ASSHRTSGENEQF
TRBJ1-3 TRBV3-1/TRBV3-2 ASSQVRGSGNTIY
TRBJ1-1 TRBV6-5 ASSSSGALTEAF
TRBJ2-1 TRBV24-1 ATSEPGTGDNEQF
TRBJ1-3 TRBV27 ASSLKGVTGNTIY
TRBJ2-3 TRBV5-1 ASKRASVLPDTQY
TRBJ2-1 TRBV5-8 ASSFSGGASYNEQF
TRBJ2-3 TRBV28 ATDPGTGGVDTQY
TRBJ1-6 TRBV5-6 ASRTGRGAVHSPLH
TRBJ1-2 TRBV7-2 ASSFGLETIGYT
TRBJ1-1 TRBV5-4 ASSLGGDTEAF
TRBJ1-1 TRBV6-5 ASSSQMNTEAF
TRBJ1-1 TRBV6-6 ASSYSKGGGLSEAF
TRBJ2-1 TRBV4-1 ASSQVQSFRLAGYNEQF
TRBJ2-2 TRBV7-3 ASSLQGGPGELF
TRBJ1-1 TRBV5-1 ASSLAVGTGTEAF
TRBJ2-7 TRBV7-2 ASSLWDSKNYEQY
TRBJ2-7 TRBV3-1/TRBV3-2 ASSQRGLGQFEQY
TRBJ1-1 TRBV19 ASSTGQNTEAF
TRBJ1-1 TRBV10-3 AISEGDRLTEAF
TRBJ1-6 TRBV5-4 ASREDRNSPLH
TRBJ2-6 TRBV10-1 ASSGTTSGANVLT
TRBJ2-3 TRBV5-1 ASSLALTSDLSTDTQY
TRBJ2-2 TRBV18 ASCRDIAARELF
TRBJ1-6 TRBV9 ASSVQKEEGSPLH
TRBJ2-7 TRBV12-3/TRBV12-4 ASSHGQGYEQY
TRBJ1-5 TRBV24-1 ATSDYNSGNNQPQH
TRBJ2-2 TRBV3-1/TRBV3-2 ASSQGGAGELF
TRBJ2-2 TRBV7-8 ASSLMLAGAVLGTGELF
TRBJ2-7 TRBV4-1 ASSLHMGYGAYEQY
TRBJ1-6 TRBV5-4 ASSVDRGYNSPLH
TRBJ2-3 TRBV5-1 ASSLRGGDTQY
TRBJ1-6 TRBV28 ASRGQGGNSPLH
TRBJ2-5 TRBV7-9 ASSLDEGPRSETQY